The present entry profiles one T cell receptor beta chain with its context. Its antigen is not identified. In germline, CDR1 is MGHDK, CDR2 SYGVNS. The V and J ends lost 4 bases and 0 bases respectively, with 10 bases between them. This CDR3 comprises 15 residues. The data originate from a study of radiotherapy plus CTLA-4 blockade in lung cancer. TCRdb's table, derived via immunoSEQ multiplex PCR, lists solely in-frame clones and lacks some. The sample records about 62,000 clones, about 72% being singletons. Overall study findings and caveats: Radiotherapy with ipilimumab was followed by blood expansion of tumor-derived clones.

The sequence came from a human donor with non-small cell lung cancer who had a complete response to radiotherapy plus ipilimumab. The starting material was peripheral blood, obtained from a patient treated with radiotherapy plus ipilimumab. The chain carries TRBV25-1 and TRBJ2-1; TRBD1 is a possible D gene (6 bases). In nucleotides, the CDR3 is TGTGCCAGCAGTGGACAGGAGTACTCCTACAATGAGCAGTTCTTC. It codes for CASSGQEYSYNEQFF.